These 21 T cell receptor beta chains originate from one sample sequenced in a study of cytomegalovirus exposure and HLA in healthy donors. The primer mix had 60 Vbeta and 13 Jbeta primers. Generated by immunoSEQ multiplex PCR, the TCRdb table keeps only in-frame clones and is missing some. The table shows around 90,000 clones, with approximately 86% occurring only once. Specimen: PBMCs. The receptors derive from a man aged 25 to 45 in good health and CMV-seropositive.

The chain carries TRBV18 and TRBJ2-2, with D possibly being TRBD2 (6 bases). With 2 bases removed from V and 1 base from J, the gap between germline ends came to 8 bases. This CDR3 is 15 amino acids long. Germline V gives CDR1 KGHSH, CDR2 LQKENI. CDR3 coding DNA: TGTGCCAGCTCACCAGCGGGGATGAACACCGGGGAGCTGTTTTTT. It specifies CASSPAGMNTGELFF.

The V call is TRBV30, the J call TRBJ2-1; no definite D call. Per the germline V gene, CDR1 is GTSNPN and CDR2 is SVGIG (reference sequence). This CDR3 region has 13 residues. V lost 1 base and J 2 bases, leaving 6 bases between the germline ends. This CDR3 is CAWSALAYNEQFF. CDR3 nucleotide sequence: TGTGCCTGGAGTGCCCTCGCCTACAATGAGCAGTTCTTC.

This rearrangement joins TRBV29-1 to TRBJ2-4, with D possibly TRBD1 on 5 matching bases. The germline V gene has CDR1 SQVTM and CDR2 ANQGSEA. Between the trimmed V and J ends, which lost 3 bases and 3 bases, there was a span of 9 bases. The length of the CDR3 is 13 residues. The CDR3 nucleotides read TGCAGCGTTGATCAGGGCGTCAAAAACATTCAGTACTTC. Translated, it gives CSVDQGVKNIQYF.

This clone was observed a single time. This chain uses TRBV27 with TRBJ1-4; possible D gene TRBD1, 5 bases. Per the germline V gene, CDR1 is MNHEY and CDR2 is SMNVEV (reference sequence). Trimming shortened V by 2 bases and J by 4 bases, and 8 bases separated the two germline ends. The CDR3 sequence is 14 residues long. This CDR3 reads CASSLAGGNEKLFF. In DNA form, the CDR3 reads TGTGCCAGCAGTTTAGCGGGGGGTAATGAAAAACTGTTTTTT.

The rearrangement uses TRBV5-1 and TRBJ1-1, with TRBD1 identical over 7 bases. Trimming at V came to 5 bases and at J to 8 bases, leaving 6 bases not matched to a gene. The germline gives CDR1 SGHRS, CDR2 YFSETQ. The CDR3 loop spans 12 amino acids. The CDR3 coding sequence is TGCGCCAGCAGTTTCACAGGGGCGGAAGCTTTCTTT. Protein sequence: CASSFTGAEAFF.

The chain recombines TRBV5-6 with TRBJ1-5; D call uncertain. V gave up 0 bases and J gave up 9 bases, with 7 bases separating them. The CDR3 has 12 residues. The V gene's germline CDR1 is SGHDT and CDR2 YYEEEE. The CDR3 is CASSLAVGPQHF. The CDR3 DNA reads as TGTGCCAGCAGCTTGGCCGTCGGGCCCCAGCATTTT. Full variable domain (remainder filled in from reference TRBV5-6 and TRBJ1-5): DAGVTQSPTHLIKTRGQQVTLRCSPKSGHDTVSWYQQALGQGPQFIFQYYEEEERQRGNFPDRFSGHQFPNYSSELNVNALLLGDSALYLCASSLAVGPQHFGDGTRLSIL.

The rearrangement uses TRBV11-2 and TRBJ2-1, with a weak D call TRBD2 (6 bases). The CDR3 spans 16 residues. V gave up 5 bases and J gave up 7 bases, with 21 bases separating them. Per the germline V gene, CDR1 is SGHAT and CDR2 is FQNNGV. The DNA of the CDR3 is TGTGCCAGCAGCCCACGCCAGGGACTCCTCCAAAATGAGCAGTTCTTC. Translation: CASSPRQGLLQNEQFF.

V gene TRBV9 combines with J gene TRBJ1-5; 8 bases are shared with TRBD1. CDR1 SGDLS and CDR2 YYNGEE come from the germline V gene. After removal of 3 bases from V and 8 bases from J, the junction contained 10 bases not matched to a gene. The CDR3 runs 15 residues. CDR3 nucleotides: TGTGCCAGCAGCGCAAATCAGGGGGCCGGCGAGCCCCAGCATTTT. Its protein is CASSANQGAGEPQHF.

The chain combines TRBV7-9 with TRBJ1-1; D call uncertain. V was shortened by 4 bases and J by 9 bases, with 21 bases between the two germline ends. Germline V lookup: CDR1 SEHNR, CDR2 FQNEAQ (reference sequence). This CDR3 contains 15 residues. The CDR3 sequence is CASSSLFAEETKAFF. CDR3 nucleotides: TGTGCCAGCAGCTCCCTCTTCGCCGAGGAGACCAAAGCTTTCTTT.

The gene calls are TRBV5-4 and TRBJ2-1; no clear D gene. CDR1 is SGHNT and CDR2 is YYREEE in the germline V gene (reference sequence). This CDR3 spans 13 amino acids. Trimming left V 0 bases short and J 9 bases short, with 10 bases between. DNA of the CDR3: TGTGCCAGCAGCTTGGCTCAGGTCAGTGAGCAGTTCTTC. The encoded protein is CASSLAQVSEQFF.

This chain uses TRBV6-5 with TRBJ2-3; 9 nucleotides line up with TRBD2. Trimming cost V 2 bases and J 8 bases; bases outside gene matches: 8. The germline CDR1 and CDR2 sequences are MNHEY and SVGAGI. The CDR3 is made up of 15 amino acids. The CDR3 DNA reads TGTGCCAGCAGTTACGATAGCGGGAGAGAGGGTACGCAGTATTTT. This translates into CASSYDSGREGTQYF.

The chain combines TRBV28 with TRBJ2-7, with TRBD1 identical over 10 bases. In germline, CDR1 is MDHEN, CDR2 SYDVKM. V trimming: 6 bases; J trimming: 4 bases; junction bases outside the gene matches: 3. CDR3 length equals 13 residues. This chain's CDR3 is CASRGTGVYEQYF. The CDR3 nucleotides are TGTGCCAGCAGGGGGACAGGGGTTTACGAGCAGTACTTC.

This clone is medium-sized (0.01 to 0.1%) in the sample. V gene TRBV6-1 combines with J gene TRBJ2-3; 7 nucleotides align to TRBD1. V dropped 4 bases and J dropped 2; count of bases not matched to a gene: 6. The CDR3 extends over 15 amino acids. The germline gives CDR1 MNHNS, CDR2 SASEGT. CDR3 amino acids: CASSGGQDLTDTQYF. The CDR3 bases are TGTGCCAGCAGTGGAGGACAGGACCTCACAGATACGCAGTATTTT.

The chain links TRBV5-1 to TRBJ2-1, with 8 nucleotides matching TRBD2. The germline V gene has CDR1 SGHRS and CDR2 YFSETQ. The CDR3 is 15 amino acids. Trimming removed 2 bases from V and 3 bases from J; junction bases left unmatched: 4. CDR3 protein: CASSFTSGGYNEQFF. In DNA, the CDR3 is TGCGCCAGCAGCTTTACTAGCGGAGGCTACAATGAGCAGTTCTTC. Full variable domain (missing parts from reference TRBV5-1 and TRBJ2-1): KAGVTQTPRYLIKTRGQQVTLSCSPISGHRSVSWYQQTPGQGLQFLFEYFSETQRNKGNFPGRFSGRQFSNSRSEMNVSTLELGDSALYLCASSFTSGGYNEQFFGPGTRLTVL.

This chain connects TRBV30 to TRBJ1-4; a possible D gene is TRBD1 (5 bases). This CDR3 has 15 residues. Germline CDR1 GTSNPN, CDR2 SVGIG (reference sequence). V was cut by 1 base and J by 7 bases, with 16 bases left in between. CDR3 residues: CAWSAGSQLGEKLFF. The DNA of the CDR3 is TGTGCCTGGAGTGCAGGGTCCCAACTTGGTGAAAAACTGTTTTTT.

The V call is TRBV5-1, the J call TRBJ1-3, with 7 nucleotides matching TRBD1. The CDR3 is 15 residues long. Losses at the gene ends were 3 bases for V and 2 bases for J; bases not matched to a gene: 5. Per the germline V gene, CDR1 is SGHRS and CDR2 is YFSETQ. The CDR3 sequence: CASSSTGWPGNTIYF. The CDR3 DNA is TGCGCCAGCAGCTCGACAGGGTGGCCTGGAAACACCATATATTTT.

V gene TRBV6-1 combines with J gene TRBJ2-1; D gene uncertain. With 4 bases removed from V and 14 bases from J, the gap between germline ends came to 18 bases. This CDR3 has 13 residues. Germline loops: CDR1 MNHNS, CDR2 SASEGT. CDR3: CASSVSLWVTKFF. The DNA of the CDR3 is TGTGCCAGCAGTGTTAGCCTCTGGGTCACGAAGTTCTTC.

The J gene is TRBJ1-5, the V gene TRBV19, with 10 bases identical to TRBD1. The J segment lost 2 bases and the V segment lost 8 bases, leaving 9 bases of the junction unmatched. Germline CDR1 and CDR2: LNHDA and SQIVND (reference sequence). The CDR3 loop spans 16 amino acids. Here the CDR3 reads CASSRQGARGNQPQHF. CDR3 DNA sequence: TGTGCCAGTTCAAGACAGGGGGCGCGGGGCAATCAGCCCCAGCATTTT.

The chain employs TRBV10-3 and TRBJ2-3, with D possibly being TRBD1 (5 bases). CDR1 ENHRY and CDR2 SYGVKD come from the germline V gene. This CDR3 is built from 15 residues. Trimming removed 0 bases from V and 2 bases from J, with 9 bases in between. CDR3 in amino acids: CAISESRQSTDTQYF. The CDR3 DNA is TGTGCCATCAGTGAGTCTCGACAGTCCACAGATACGCAGTATTTT.

The gene calls are TRBV28 and TRBJ2-1, with 8 bases identical to TRBD2. Trimming cost V 6 bases and J 7 bases; bases outside gene matches: 14. This CDR3 has 16 residues. The V gene's germline CDR1 is MDHEN and CDR2 SYDVKM. The CDR3 region has the DNA TGTGCCAGCAGGAGTTCCGGGACTAGAGGAGGAAATGAGCAGTTCTTC. It specifies CASRSSGTRGGNEQFF.

This clone came up a few times. The chain carries TRBV29-1 and TRBJ1-2, with a tentative D call TRBD1 (5 bases). Germline V gene sequence: CDR1 SQVTM, CDR2 ANQGSEA. The V and J ends lost 4 bases and 4 bases respectively, with 10 bases between them. The CDR3 is 12 amino acids. Here the CDR3 reads CSVAQGSYGYTF. Written as DNA, the CDR3 is TGCAGCGTTGCCCAGGGTAGCTATGGCTACACCTTC.